This TCR beta chain comes out of a study of blood T cells in healthy people across ages. This clonotype was counted a single time. Its target is not known. Trimming at V came to 3 bases and at J to 1 base, leaving 6 bases not matched to a gene. CDR1 and CDR2 from the germline V gene are SEHNR and FQNEAQ (reference sequence). The CDR3 length is 16 residues. Notes on the study in general: Those diversity estimates obtained from one million T cells were thought to be underestimates.

Primed by a sample-barcoded 5' primer and a J-beta primer mix, a second PCR proceeded for roughly 6 to 12 cycles. The study obtained at least 2.5 million CDR3-containing paired-end reads from every sample. TCRdb ran MiXCR on the 5' RACE reads and lists one entry per CDR3 protein. This sample has over 1,500,000 distinct CDR3 sequences, with around 40% found just once. This clonotype was sampled from a human donor in good health. The sequenced sample consisted of blood. The rearrangement joins TRBV7-9 to TRBJ1-1, with 9 bases identical to TRBD1. The CDR3: CASSLDGGQGNTEAFF. DNA for the CDR3: TGTGCCAGCAGCTTGGACGGGGGACAGGGGAACACTGAAGCTTTCTTT.